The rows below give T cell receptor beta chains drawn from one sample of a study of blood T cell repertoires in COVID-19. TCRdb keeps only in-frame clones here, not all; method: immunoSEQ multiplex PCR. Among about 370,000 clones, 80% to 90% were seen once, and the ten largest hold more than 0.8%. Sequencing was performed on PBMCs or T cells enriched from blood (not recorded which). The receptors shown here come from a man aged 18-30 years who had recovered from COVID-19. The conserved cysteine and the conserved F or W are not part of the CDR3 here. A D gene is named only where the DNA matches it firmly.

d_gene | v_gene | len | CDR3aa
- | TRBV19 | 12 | ASKRLEANYGYT
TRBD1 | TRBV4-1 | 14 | ASSQDAGQGGQPQH
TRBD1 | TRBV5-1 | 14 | ASSRSPGQINSPLH
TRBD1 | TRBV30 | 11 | AWRTGVNSPLH
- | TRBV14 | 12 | ASSQVNRAETQY
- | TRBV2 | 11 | ASASPVNTEAF
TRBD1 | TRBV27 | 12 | ASTFLGQEETQY
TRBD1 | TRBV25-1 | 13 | ASSEYQGERVGYT
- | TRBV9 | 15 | ASYPRRLPGSYNEQF
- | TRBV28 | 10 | ASSTPTRDTI